This T cell receptor beta chain comes out of a study of technical replicates of blood from a handful of donors. Repertoires were generated with immunoSEQ multiplex PCR, while TCRdb's copy carries only in-frame clones and drops some. The data show about 75,000 clones, with roughly nine tenths seen just once and 4.7% held by the top ten. The CDR3 has 13 residues. V lost 0 bases, J lost 8 bases, and 11 bases lay in between. Germline values: CDR1 SGDLS, CDR2 YYNGEE. This clone came up once. The sequenced sample consisted of PBMCs. The TCR comes from a human donor in good health. Some clones in this sample may be carry-over from other donors' samples. This chain uses TRBV9 with TRBJ1-2, with D perhaps TRBD1 (6 bases). The CDR3 reads CASSVEGGGGYTF. In nucleotides, the CDR3 is TGTGCCAGCAGCGTAGAAGGGGGGGGAGGCTACACCTTC.